The rows below give T cell receptor beta chains drawn from one sample of a study of molecular identifiers for immune sequencing clone quantification. Each CDR3 protein is one row after TCRdb ran MiXCR on the PCR reads. The sample lists about 98,000 distinct CDR3 sequences; 35% were seen once. The sample taken for sequencing was naive CD8+ T cells from blood, with Jurkat cell RNA spiked in. Receptor source: a human donor in good health. Some libraries in this study had Jurkat cell RNA spiked in. The CDR3 runs from the conserved cysteine through the conserved F or W. A D gene is named only where the DNA matches it firmly. A row's size may be missing; if present it is once, few, many or a size class.

>TRBV6-5|TRBJ2-7|many|-
TGTGCCAGCAGTTACGTGGGGGACGAGCAGTACTTC
CASSYVGDEQYF
>TRBV6-1|TRBJ2-7|many|-
TGTGCCAGCAGTGAAGGCCTGGTGGGAGAGAGATTCTCCTTC
CASSEGLVGERFSF
>TRBV7-9|TRBJ2-7|-|TRBD2
TGTGCCAGCAGCTCATCTAGCGGGAAGGCCTACGAGCAGTACTTC
CASSSSSGKAYEQYF
>TRBV2|TRBJ2-7|-|-
TGTGCCAGCAGTGGATTCGGGACTGAAGCCTACGAGCAGTACTTC
CASSGFGTEAYEQYF
>TRBV4-3|TRBJ2-7|few|-
TGCGCCAGCAGCCAAGAGCCGGGGGCCTACGAGCAGTACTTC
CASSQEPGAYEQYF
>TRBV28|TRBJ2-7|many|TRBD2
TGTGCCAGCAGTTTCTCTAGCGGATACGAGCAGTACTTC
CASSFSSGYEQYF
>TRBV11-2|TRBJ2-1|-|TRBD2
TGTGCCAGCAGCTCATATCGCGGGAGCCCCAACAATGAGCAGTTCTTC
CASSSYRGSPNNEQFF
>TRBV5-8|TRBJ2-6|many|-
TGTGCCAGCAGCTTGTTGGGCAGATTCTCTGGGGCCAACGTCCTGACTTTC
CASSLLGRFSGANVLTF
>TRBV28|TRBJ2-5|-|-
TGTGCCAGCATACCGCCAGGCTGGGTGACCCAGTACTTC
CASIPPGWVTQYF
>TRBV4-2|TRBJ2-7|many|-
TGTGCCAGCAGCCAAGAATGGAGGCGGGTAGTGTACGAGCAGTACTTC
CASSQEWRRVVYEQYF
>TRBV27|TRBJ2-7|-|-
TGTGCCAGCAGTTTCGGTAGCCCCTACGGGCAGTACTTC
CASSFGSPYGQYF